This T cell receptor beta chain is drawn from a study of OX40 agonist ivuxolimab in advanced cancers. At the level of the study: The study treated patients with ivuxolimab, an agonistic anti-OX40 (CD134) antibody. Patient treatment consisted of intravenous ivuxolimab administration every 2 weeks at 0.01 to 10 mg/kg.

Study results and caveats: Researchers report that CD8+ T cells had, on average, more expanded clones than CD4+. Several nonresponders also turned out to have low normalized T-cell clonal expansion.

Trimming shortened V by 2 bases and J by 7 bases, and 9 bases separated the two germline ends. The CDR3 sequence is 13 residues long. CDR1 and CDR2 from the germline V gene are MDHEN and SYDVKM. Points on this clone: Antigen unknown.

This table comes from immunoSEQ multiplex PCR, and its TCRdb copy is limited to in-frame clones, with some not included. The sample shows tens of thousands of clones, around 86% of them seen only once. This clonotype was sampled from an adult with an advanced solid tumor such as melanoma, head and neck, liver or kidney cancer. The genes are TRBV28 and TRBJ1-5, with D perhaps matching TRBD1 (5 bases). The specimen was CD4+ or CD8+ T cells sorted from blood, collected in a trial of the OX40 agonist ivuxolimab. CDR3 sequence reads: CASSLQGGQPQHF. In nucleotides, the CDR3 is TGTGCCAGCAGTTTACAGGGAGGACAGCCCCAGCATTTT.